One T cell receptor (beta chain) is described in this entry. Its antigen is still unknown. The sample holds no much larger clone one base away, and base qualities are not on file. The sample originates from a study of blood T cell repertoires in COVID-19 (dated by TCRdb to about 2020). Concerning the study at large: Samples covering the acute and convalescent phases of COVID-19 were provided by collaborators in the United States, Italy and Spain. The prospective study material was composed of cDNA or gDNA derived from T cells, B-cell-depleted T cells, or PBMCs. The dataset comprised deeply sampled blood TCRbeta repertoires from subjects exposed to, actively infected with, or recovered from COVID-19. The repertoires were released in a freely available public database meant as a resource for research on the immune response to SARS-CoV-2. The samples were drawn from two sources: the first 160 participants of the ongoing ImmuneRACE study, and some 1,300 subjects contributed by 6 global collaborators. Nearly every sample came with metadata listing a de-identified subject ID, COVID-19 status, age in years and sex. HLA class I and class II types, where available, came from metadata supplied by the sample provider rather than from assay-based typing.

The paper as a whole reports these results and caveats: How much clinical and demographic metadata was included differed by source and by participant, and the metadata was provided uncurated.

Collaborating institutions collected whole blood in K2EDTA tubes following their own protocols. For TCRbeta analysis, collaborator samples were shipped as frozen whole blood, as isolated PBMCs, or as DNA extracted from either sample type. The immunoSEQ Assay, a bias-controlled multiplex PCR, was used to amplify TCRbeta CDR3 regions from genomic DNA. In the source study's methods: Nucleated cell counts per sample were estimated from amplification of reference gene primers within the assay. To quantify the absolute abundance of each unique TCRbeta CDR3 rearrangement, sequence reads were collapsed and filtered. Productive Simpson clonality was computed per sample as the square root of Simpson's diversity index over productive rearrangements. The clones in this table, taken by TCRdb from immuneACCESS, are in-frame only. Not every clone is retained; where verified, under half of the shortfall comes from an unresolved V gene, and the cause of the rest is unknown. Clonal size and the V and J genes are those of that table, whereas D and trimming came from the DNA. This sample is represented by fewer than 85,000 clones; 65% to 85% of them were singletons. The ten largest account for roughly 4.8% of the sample.

This clonotype originated in a woman of 80 years or more with active or convalescent COVID-19. The sequenced sample was peripheral blood.

The CDR3 amino acid sequence is: CSASFSGRRNEQFF. The sequenced DNA: TGCAGTGCTAGTTTTAGCGGGAGACGCAATGAGCAGTTCTTC. The chain was built from TRBV20-1 and TRBJ2-1, with 9 central nucleotides matching TRBD2. CDR3 length: 14 amino acids, cysteine to phenylalanine. The entry retains the CDR3 DNA only, 42 bases that are in frame from base 1. CDR1 and CDR2 (DFQATT, SNEGSKA) derive from the germline V gene (reference sequence). At the junction V is shortened by 3 bases and J by 6 bases; bases outside the gene matches: 6.